This TCR beta chain was sequenced in a study of cytomegalovirus exposure and HLA in healthy donors. Study overall: A data release that came early held approximately 85 million unique TCRs from HLA-typed donors. Whole-study findings and limits: The presence/absence work took it that sequencing depth was about the same across donors. The study flagged some 170 TCR beta chains as cytomegalovirus-associated.

Vbeta (60) and Jbeta (13) primers were used in the PCR. Here immunoSEQ multiplex PCR was the method, and the copy in TCRdb shows in-frame clones only, minus some. The table records about 110,000 clones, over 12% of them present only once. Of note for this clone: Its antigen is as yet unknown.

The CDR3 extends over 17 amino acids. Trimming removed 5 bases from V and 0 bases from J; junction bases left unmatched: 5. Germline CDR1 and CDR2: MDHEN and SYDVKM. This TCR was sampled from a female donor in good health and CMV-seronegative. Specimen: PBMCs. V usage is TRBV28 and J usage is TRBJ2-2; 11 bases map to TRBD2. This CDR3 is CASSPGLAAANTGELFF. The DNA for the CDR3 is TGTGCCAGCAGTCCGGGACTAGCGGCAGCGAACACCGGGGAGCTGTTTTTT.